A selection of T cell receptor beta chains follows, all from one sample in a study of T cell repertoires in cytomegalovirus infection. TCRdb processed the reads anew with MiXCR; each CDR3 protein has one entry. The sample lists some 300,000 distinct CDR3 sequences; about a sixth were seen once. The sample comprised PBMCs. All receptors come from a human donor in good health (CMV status not recorded). Some clones in this sample may be carry-over from other donors' samples. Both conserved end residues are part of each CDR3. A D gene is named only where the DNA matches it firmly. Some rows mark clone size as missing; the rest say once, few, many or name a class of expanded clone.

V: TRBV28; size: many; J: TRBJ1-1; D: TRBD1; DNA: TGTGCCAGCAGTCCCGCGGGACAGTCAGCATTGAACACTGAAGCTTTCTTT; CDR3: CASSPAGQSALNTEAFF
V: TRBV7-2; size: many; J: TRBJ2-1; D: -; DNA: TGTGCCAGCAGCCCCCAACTAGGCCTTCCCTACAATGAGCAGTTCTTC; CDR3: CASSPQLGLPYNEQFF
V: TRBV12-3/TRBV12-4; size: -; J: TRBJ1-4; D: -; DNA: TGTGCCAGCAGTTTACTAGCGAACCTGGTTGGTGAAAAACTGTTTTTT; CDR3: CASSLLANLVGEKLFF
V: TRBV20-1; size: many; J: TRBJ1-2; D: TRBD1; DNA: TGCAGTGCTAGAAGGACAGGGGTTAACTATGGCTACACCTTC; CDR3: CSARRTGVNYGYTF
V: TRBV6-6; size: -; J: TRBJ1-5; D: -; DNA: TGTGCCAGCAGAAACGGGCCTAATAGCAATCAGCCCCAGCATTTT; CDR3: CASRNGPNSNQPQHF
V: TRBV7-8; size: many; J: TRBJ1-4; D: -; DNA: TGTGCCAGCAGCTTAGAATCGGGACATATTAATGAAAAACTGTTTTTT; CDR3: CASSLESGHINEKLFF
V: TRBV6-1; size: many; J: TRBJ2-5; D: -; DNA: TGTGCCAGCAGGCAGGAGGGTAGCCAGACCCAGTACTTC; CDR3: CASRQEGSQTQYF
V: TRBV12-3/TRBV12-4; size: -; J: TRBJ1-1; D: TRBD1; DNA: TGTGCCAGCAGTTTAGAGGGACAGGGGAATACTGAAGCTTTCTTT; CDR3: CASSLEGQGNTEAFF
V: TRBV20-1; size: -; J: TRBJ1-1; D: -; DNA: TGCAGTGCCCCACCGGGGGCGGGGAACACTGAAGCTTTCTTT; CDR3: CSAPPGAGNTEAFF
V: TRBV7-9; size: -; J: TRBJ2-5; D: TRBD2; DNA: TGTGCCAGCAGCCCTATGGGACTAGCGGGAGGAGAGACCCAGTACTTC; CDR3: CASSPMGLAGGETQYF
V: TRBV20-1; size: few; J: TRBJ1-1; D: -; DNA: TGCAGTGCTAGAGATCGGGGAGGGCACACTGAAGCTTTCTTT; CDR3: CSARDRGGHTEAFF
V: TRBV27; size: many; J: TRBJ1-2; D: TRBD1; DNA: TGTGCCAGCAGGCAGGGGGTCTCCTATGGCTACACCTTC; CDR3: CASRQGVSYGYTF
V: TRBV12-3/TRBV12-4; size: -; J: TRBJ2-1; D: TRBD2; DNA: TGTGCCAGCAACTCTGGGCGGGGGGCGGGCAATGAGCAGTTCTTC; CDR3: CASNSGRGAGNEQFF
V: TRBV7-2; size: many; J: TRBJ2-5; D: -; DNA: TGTGCCAGCAGCTTATCCACAAGAGAGACCCAGTACTTC; CDR3: CASSLSTRETQYF
V: TRBV5-1; size: few; J: TRBJ2-2; D: -; DNA: TGCGCCAGCAGCTTGACCTCGAACACCGGGGAGCTGTTTTTT; CDR3: CASSLTSNTGELFF
V: TRBV10-3; size: few; J: TRBJ1-2; D: -; DNA: TGTGCCATCAGTGGCTCAGTCCGACAGACCTTAAACTATGGCTACACCTTC; CDR3: CAISGSVRQTLNYGYTF
V: TRBV18; size: -; J: TRBJ2-5; D: -; DNA: TGTGCCAGCTCACCACCGGTTGGGGAGACCCAGTACTTC; CDR3: CASSPPVGETQYF
V: TRBV12-3/TRBV12-4; size: -; J: TRBJ2-1; D: TRBD2; DNA: TGTGCCAGCAGTTTGACTAGCGGGGGGGCCGATGAGCAGTTCTTC; CDR3: CASSLTSGGADEQFF
V: TRBV7-2; size: many; J: TRBJ2-6; D: -; DNA: TGTGCCAGCAGTATTAAACCTCCTGGGGGCGGTGGGGCCAACGTCCTGACTTTC; CDR3: CASSIKPPGGGGANVLTF
V: TRBV20-1; size: many; J: TRBJ1-2; D: TRBD1; DNA: TGCAGTGCTACTCGGACAGGGGGCGCCGAGGATGGCTACACCTTC; CDR3: CSATRTGGAEDGYTF
V: TRBV24-1; size: -; J: TRBJ2-2; D: -; DNA: TGTGCCACCGAGAACGGGGATGACAACACCGGGGAGCTGTTTTTT; CDR3: CATENGDDNTGELFF
V: TRBV7-9; size: many; J: TRBJ2-7; D: TRBD1; DNA: TGTGCCAGCAGCTTGACAGGGGACCACTACGAGCAGTACTTC; CDR3: CASSLTGDHYEQYF
V: TRBV7-2; size: many; J: TRBJ2-7; D: TRBD2; DNA: TGTGCCAGCAGCGCGACTAGCGGGGGGGCCGGCGAGCAGTACTTC; CDR3: CASSATSGGAGEQYF
V: TRBV29-1; size: -; J: TRBJ2-1; D: -; DNA: TGCAGCTCCTCCACCAATGAGCAGTTCTTC; CDR3: CSSSTNEQFF
V: TRBV7-8; size: many; J: TRBJ2-7; D: -; DNA: TGTGCCAGCAGCTCCATCAGCAGGGACTACGAGCAGTACTTC; CDR3: CASSSISRDYEQYF